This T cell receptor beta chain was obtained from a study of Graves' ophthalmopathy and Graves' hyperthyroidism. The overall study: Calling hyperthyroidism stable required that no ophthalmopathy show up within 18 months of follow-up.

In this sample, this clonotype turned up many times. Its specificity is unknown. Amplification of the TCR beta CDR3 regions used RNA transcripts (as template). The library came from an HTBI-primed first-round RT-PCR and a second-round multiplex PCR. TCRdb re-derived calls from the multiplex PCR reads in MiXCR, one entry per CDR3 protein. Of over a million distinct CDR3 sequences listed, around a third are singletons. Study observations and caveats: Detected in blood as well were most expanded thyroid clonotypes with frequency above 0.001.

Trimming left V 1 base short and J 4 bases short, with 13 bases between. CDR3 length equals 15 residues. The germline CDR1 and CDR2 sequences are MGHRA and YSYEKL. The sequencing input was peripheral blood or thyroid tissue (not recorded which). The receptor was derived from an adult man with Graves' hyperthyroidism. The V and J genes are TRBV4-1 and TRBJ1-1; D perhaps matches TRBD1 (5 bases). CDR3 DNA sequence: TGCGCCAGCAGCCAAGTTAGGGGCGGGAGCACTGAAGCTTTCTTT. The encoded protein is CASSQVRGGSTEAFF.